These 12 T cell receptor beta chains were all obtained from the same sample, sequenced in a study of T cells in Graves' hyperthyroidism and ophthalmopathy. The TCR beta CDR3 regions underwent amplification using RNA transcripts as the source. The HTBI set primed first-round TCR CDR3 RT-PCR. TCRdb re-called the multiplex PCR reads with MiXCR, one entry per CDR3 protein. Of about 700,000 distinct CDR3 sequences listed, roughly 45% are singletons. Sequenced: peripheral blood or thyroid tissue (not recorded which). These receptors all come from an adult man with Graves' disease, either hyperthyroidism or ophthalmopathy (not recorded which).

This clonotype was counted many times. The chain links TRBV30 to TRBJ1-6; D unclear. The V and J ends lost 0 bases and 9 bases respectively, with 6 bases between them. Germline-derived CDR1 and CDR2 are GTSNPN and SVGIG (reference sequence). This CDR3 is 12 amino acids long. CDR3 sequence reads: CAWSVTRSPLHF. The CDR3, as DNA: TGTGCCTGGAGTGTCACGCGTTCACCCCTCCACTTT.

V usage is TRBV4-1 and J usage is TRBJ1-2; no reliable D call. The ends were cut back, 0 bases at V and 0 bases at J, with 8 bases in the middle. Germline V lookup: CDR1 MGHRA, CDR2 YSYEKL. This CDR3 comprises 15 residues. CDR3 sequence (DNA): TGCGCCAGCAGCCAAGAGACATCAGCTAACTATGGCTACACCTTC. It encodes CASSQETSANYGYTF.

This clonotype appeared many times. The rearrangement links TRBV5-5 to TRBJ2-5; no reliable D call. Germline V CDR1 and CDR2: SGHKS, YYEKEE (reference sequence). V shed 2 bases and J shed 1 base, with 3 bases lying between them. The CDR3 contains 12 residues. CDR3 residues: CASSFLQETQYF. The CDR3 DNA reads TGTGCCAGCAGCTTCCTCCAAGAGACCCAGTACTTC.

This clonotype turned up a few times. The chain has TRBV7-8 and TRBJ1-5; D not certain. Germline CDR1 reads SGHVS; CDR2 reads FQNEAQ. The CDR3 is made up of 13 amino acids. V was shortened by 1 base and J by 11 bases, with 12 bases between the two germline ends. CDR3 sequence: CASSLDPETAQHF. CDR3 coding DNA: TGTGCCAGCAGCTTAGATCCGGAAACGGCCCAGCATTTT.

The rearrangement uses TRBV7-9 and TRBJ2-2, with TRBD2 matching over 8 bases. V shed 3 bases, J shed 6 bases, and the junction held 9 bases outside the gene matches. The V gene's germline CDR1 is SEHNR and CDR2 FQNEAQ (reference sequence). The CDR3 sequence is 16 residues long. Here the CDR3 reads CASSLDAGGWAGELFF. The DNA for the CDR3 is TGTGCCAGCAGCTTGGACGCGGGAGGCTGGGCCGGGGAGCTGTTTTTT.

This clonotype was found a few times. The chain carries TRBV5-1 and TRBJ1-1; TRBD1 aligns across 8 bases. This CDR3 has 16 residues. Trimming cost V 4 bases and J 5 bases; bases outside gene matches: 13. Germline loops: CDR1 SGHRS, CDR2 YFSETQ. The CDR3 is CASSPYGSGGRTEAFF. CDR3 DNA: TGCGCCAGCAGCCCCTACGGTTCAGGGGGCAGGACTGAAGCTTTCTTT.

This clonotype has ten or more counts. The chain has TRBV19 and TRBJ2-5; a possible D gene is TRBD1 (6 bases). Germline V CDR1 and CDR2: LNHDA, SQIVND (reference sequence). V was clipped by 5 bases and J by 2 bases, with 18 bases between them. The CDR3 runs 16 residues. CDR3 protein: CASSPNRGTVQETQYF. For the CDR3, the DNA is TGTGCCAGTAGTCCCAATAGGGGGACGGTACAAGAGACCCAGTACTTC. Based on the CDR3 plus reference TRBV19 and TRBJ2-5, the full variable domain is DGGITQSPKYLFRKEGQNVTLSCEQNLNHDAMYWYRQDPGQGLRLIYYSQIVNDFQKGDIAEGYSVSREKKESFPLTVTSAQKNPTAFYLCASSPNRGTVQETQYFGPGTRLLVL.

The chain is built from TRBV10-3 and TRBJ1-5, with 8 bases lining up with TRBD1. V shed 3 bases, J shed 9 bases, and the junction held 7 bases outside the gene matches. This CDR3 has 14 amino acids. The germline V gene encodes CDR1 ENHRY and CDR2 SYGVKD. The CDR3 DNA is TGTGCCATCAGTGACCCGGGACAGGATCGGCCCCAGCATTTT. Translating it yields CAISDPGQDRPQHF.

The sample holds one count of this clonotype. This rearrangement joins TRBV20-1 to TRBJ2-7; a possible D gene is TRBD2 (5 bases). Trimming left V 3 bases short and J 2 bases short, with 8 bases between. The CDR3 loop spans 12 amino acids. Germline loops: CDR1 DFQATT, CDR2 SNEGSKA (reference sequence). Here the CDR3 reads CSASLRAYEQYF. The CDR3 DNA reads TGCAGTGCTAGTTTGCGGGCCTACGAGCAGTACTTC.

The V gene is TRBV6-5, the J gene TRBJ1-1; D call uncertain. Germline assignment: CDR1 MNHEY and CDR2 SVGAGI. The CDR3 has 13 residues. The ends were cut back, 5 bases at V and 3 bases at J, with 10 bases in the middle. Here the CDR3 DNA reads TGTGCCAGCAGTCATACTGGATACACTGAAGCTTTCTTT. This sequence encodes CASSHTGYTEAFF.

V is TRBV29-1 and J is TRBJ1-2; possible D gene TRBD1, 6 bases. CDR1 SQVTM and CDR2 ANQGSEA come from the germline V gene. CDR3 length: 13 amino acids. The CDR3: CGAVGGADYGYTF. The CDR3 DNA follows: TGCGGCGCCGTAGGGGGGGCTGACTATGGCTACACCTTC. Using reference TRBV29-1 and TRBJ1-2 for the parts outside the CDR3, the full variable domain is SAVISQKPSRDICQRGTSLTIQCQVDSQVTMMFWYRQQPGQSLTLIATANQGSEATYESGFVIDKFPISRPNLTFSTLTVSNMSPEDSSIYLCGAVGGADYGYTFGSGTRLTVV.

This clonotype was recorded a few times. The V call is TRBV7-9, the J call TRBJ2-2; the D is unclear. The germline V and J ends were trimmed by 2 bases and 6 bases, with 4 bases remaining between them. Per the germline V gene, CDR1 is SEHNR and CDR2 is FQNEAQ (reference sequence). This CDR3 is built from 12 residues. The CDR3 bases are TGTGCCAGCAGCTTATTTTCCGGGGAGCTGTTTTTT. It is translated as CASSLFSGELFF.